This TCR beta chain was sequenced in a study of blood T cell repertoires in COVID-19 (dated by TCRdb to the early 2020s). In the study overall: Samples from collaborators originated in the United States, Italy and Spain and spanned both the acute and convalescent phases of COVID-19. The prospective study material was composed of cDNA or gDNA derived from T cells, B-cell-depleted T cells, or PBMCs. Subjects who had been exposed to COVID-19, were actively infected with it, or had recovered from it provided the deeply sampled blood TCRbeta repertoires that made up the dataset. The repertoires were released in a freely available public database intended as a resource for research on the immune response to SARS-CoV-2. Samples were obtained from the ongoing ImmuneRACE study (first 160 participants) and from over a thousand subjects provided by 6 global collaborators. A de-identified subject ID, COVID-19 status, age in years and sex were almost always included in the sample metadata. Where HLA class I and class II types were available, the types were taken from metadata supplied by the sample provider, not from assay-based typing. On the study overall, not on this receptor specifically: How much clinical and demographic metadata was included differed by source and by participant, and the metadata was provided uncurated.

A note on this clone: The antigen this receptor binds is unknown. No base-level quality is on record; no much larger clone is a single base apart.

The collaborating institutions used their own protocols to collect whole blood in K2EDTA tubes. For TCRbeta analysis, collaborators shipped samples in one of three forms: frozen whole blood, isolated PBMCs, or DNA extracted from either of those sample types. TCRbeta CDR3 regions were amplified from genomic DNA by means of the immunoSEQ Assay, a bias-controlled multiplex PCR. Regarding the original processing steps: The number of nucleated cells in each sample was estimated by amplification of reference gene primers within the assay. To quantify the absolute abundance of each unique TCRbeta CDR3 rearrangement, sequence reads were collapsed and filtered. For each sample, productive Simpson clonality was calculated as the square root of Simpson's diversity index across productive rearrangements. As stored in TCRdb, this immuneACCESS dataset retains in-frame rearrangements with V and J assigned. A fraction of the clones does not appear; measured against another copy, unresolved V genes explain less than half of the discrepancy, and the remainder lacks a known reason. From that table come the V and J calls and clone size; the DNA was used to work out D and trimming. Within this sample are fewer than 250,000 clones, with 83% of them counted one time only. The ten largest clones capture approximately 7% of the sample.

CDR1 and CDR2 are read off the germline V gene as KGHDR and SFDVKD. Ends trimmed: V by 1 base, J by 0 bases; bases unmatched to a gene: 4. Taken from cysteine to phenylalanine, the CDR3 has 17 residues. Only the CDR3 region is kept as DNA, spanning 51 bases read in frame from base 1. Source material: peripheral blood. The chain links TRBV24-1 with TRBJ2-4, with 8 junctional bases fitting TRBD1. The source of this sequence is a woman aged 45 to 65 with acute or convalescent COVID-19. The sequenced DNA: TGTGCCACCAGTGATTTCAGGGGGCGCGAAGCCAAAAACATTCAGTACTTC. This translates into CATSDFRGREAKNIQYF.